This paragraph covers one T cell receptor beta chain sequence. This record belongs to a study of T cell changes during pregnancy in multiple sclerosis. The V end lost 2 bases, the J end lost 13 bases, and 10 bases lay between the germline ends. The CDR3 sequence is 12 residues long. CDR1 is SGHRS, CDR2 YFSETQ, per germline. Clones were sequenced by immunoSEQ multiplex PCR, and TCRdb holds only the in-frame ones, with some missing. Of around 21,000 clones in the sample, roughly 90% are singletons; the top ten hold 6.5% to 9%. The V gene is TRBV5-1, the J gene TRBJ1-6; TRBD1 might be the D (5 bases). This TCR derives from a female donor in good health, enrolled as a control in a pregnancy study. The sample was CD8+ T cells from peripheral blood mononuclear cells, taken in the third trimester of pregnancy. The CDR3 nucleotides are TGCGCCAGCAGCTTCAACAGGCTCCCCCTCCACTTT. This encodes CASSFNRLPLHF. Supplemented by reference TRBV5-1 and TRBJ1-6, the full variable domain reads KAGVTQTPRYLIKTRGQQVTLSCSPISGHRSVSWYQQTPGQGLQFLFEYFSETQRNKGNFPGRFSGRQFSNSRSEMNVSTLELGDSALYLCASSFNRLPLHFGNGTRLTVT.